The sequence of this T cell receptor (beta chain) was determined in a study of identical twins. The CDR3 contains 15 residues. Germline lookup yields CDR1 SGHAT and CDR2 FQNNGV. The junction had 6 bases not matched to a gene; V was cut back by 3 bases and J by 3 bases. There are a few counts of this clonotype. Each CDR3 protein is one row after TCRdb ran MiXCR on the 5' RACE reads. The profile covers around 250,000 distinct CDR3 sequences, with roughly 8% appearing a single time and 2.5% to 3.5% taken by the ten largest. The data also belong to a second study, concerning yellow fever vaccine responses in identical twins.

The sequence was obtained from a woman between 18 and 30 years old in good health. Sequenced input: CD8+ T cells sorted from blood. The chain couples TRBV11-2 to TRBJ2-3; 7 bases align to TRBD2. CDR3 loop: CASSLVTSPTDTQYF. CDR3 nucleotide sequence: TGTGCCAGCAGCTTGGTGACTAGCCCGACAGATACGCAGTATTTT.